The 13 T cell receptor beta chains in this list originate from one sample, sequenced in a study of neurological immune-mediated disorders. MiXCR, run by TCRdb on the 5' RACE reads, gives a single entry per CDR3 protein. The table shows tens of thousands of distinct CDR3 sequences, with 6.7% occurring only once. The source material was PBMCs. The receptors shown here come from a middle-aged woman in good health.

CDR3 in amino acids: CSIYRGPYGYTF. For the CDR3, the DNA is TGCAGCATTTACAGGGGGCCCTATGGCTACACCTTC. This chain joins TRBV29-1 and TRBJ1-2; 9 positions match TRBD1. The CDR3 has 12 residues. Trimming removed 8 bases from V and 4 bases from J; junction bases left unmatched: 5. Germline CDR1 reads SQVTM; CDR2 reads ANQGSEA.

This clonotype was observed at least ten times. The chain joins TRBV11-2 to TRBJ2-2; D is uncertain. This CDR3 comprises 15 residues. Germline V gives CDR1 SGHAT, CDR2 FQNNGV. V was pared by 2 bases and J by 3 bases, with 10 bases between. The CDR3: CASSLPQAYTGELFF. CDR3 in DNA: TGTGCCAGCAGCTTACCGCAGGCCTACACCGGGGAGCTGTTTTTT.

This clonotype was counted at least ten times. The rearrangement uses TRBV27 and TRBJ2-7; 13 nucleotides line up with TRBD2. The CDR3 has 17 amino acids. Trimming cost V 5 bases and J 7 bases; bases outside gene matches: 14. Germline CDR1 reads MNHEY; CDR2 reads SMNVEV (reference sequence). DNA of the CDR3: TGTGCCAGCAGTCCTCCCCGACTAGCGGGAGGCCCCGGAGAGCAGTACTTC. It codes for CASSPPRLAGGPGEQYF.

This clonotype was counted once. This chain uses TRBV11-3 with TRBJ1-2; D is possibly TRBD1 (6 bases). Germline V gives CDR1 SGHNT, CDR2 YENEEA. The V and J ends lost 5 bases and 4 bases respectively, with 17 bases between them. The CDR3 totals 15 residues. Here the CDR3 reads CASSTRDTEFYGYTF. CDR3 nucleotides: TGTGCCAGCAGCACGCGGGACACTGAGTTCTATGGCTACACCTTC.

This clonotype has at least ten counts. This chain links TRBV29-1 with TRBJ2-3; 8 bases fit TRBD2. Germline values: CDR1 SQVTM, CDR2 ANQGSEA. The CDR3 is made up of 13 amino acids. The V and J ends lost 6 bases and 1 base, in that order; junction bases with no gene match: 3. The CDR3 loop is CSVQAGGTDTQYF. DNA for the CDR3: TGCAGCGTCCAAGCGGGGGGCACAGATACGCAGTATTTT.

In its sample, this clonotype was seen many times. CDR3 in DNA: TGTGCCAGCAGTTTATCGACAGGACGGGAGACCCAGTACTTC. It specifies CASSLSTGRETQYF. The V and J genes are TRBV27 and TRBJ2-5, with a tentative D call TRBD1 (6 bases). Germline V gene data show CDR1 as MNHEY and CDR2 as SMNVEV (reference sequence). CDR3 length: 14 amino acids. Trimming removed 0 bases from V and 5 bases from J, with 10 bases in between.

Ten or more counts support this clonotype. The CDR3 protein is CASSSTGTDTQYF. CDR3 nucleotides: TGTGCCAGCAGCTCCACGGGGACAGATACGCAGTATTTT. The rearrangement joins TRBV7-2 to TRBJ2-3, with D possibly being TRBD2 (5 bases). The CDR3 totals 13 residues. V gave up 4 bases and J gave up 3 bases, with 8 bases separating them. Germline CDR1 SGHTA, CDR2 FQGNSA.

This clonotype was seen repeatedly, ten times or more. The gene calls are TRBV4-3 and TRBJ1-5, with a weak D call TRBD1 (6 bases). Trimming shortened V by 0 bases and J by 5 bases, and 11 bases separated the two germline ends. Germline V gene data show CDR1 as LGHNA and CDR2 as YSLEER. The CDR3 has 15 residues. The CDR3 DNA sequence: TGCGCCAGCAGCCAAGAGTCACAGGGTTATCAGCCCCAGCATTTT. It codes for CASSQESQGYQPQHF.

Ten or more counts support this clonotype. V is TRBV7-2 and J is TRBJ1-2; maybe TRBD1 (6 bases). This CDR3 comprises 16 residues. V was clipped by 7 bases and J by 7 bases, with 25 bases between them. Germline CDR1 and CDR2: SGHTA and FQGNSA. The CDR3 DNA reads TGTGCCAGCATACTCATCCAGGAACACAAAGGGGGTGGCTACACCTTC. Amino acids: CASILIQEHKGGGYTF. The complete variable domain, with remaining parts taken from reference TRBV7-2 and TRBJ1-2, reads GAGVSQSPSNKVTEKGKDVELRCDPISGHTALYWYRQSLGQGLEFLIYFQGNSAPDKSGLPSDRFSAERTGGSVSTLTIQRTQQEDSAVYLCASILIQEHKGGGYTFGSGTRLTVV.

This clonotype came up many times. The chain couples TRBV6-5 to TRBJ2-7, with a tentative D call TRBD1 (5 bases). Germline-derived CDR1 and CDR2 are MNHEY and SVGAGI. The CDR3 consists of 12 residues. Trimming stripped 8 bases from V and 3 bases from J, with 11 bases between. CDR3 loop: CASGQGLYEQYF. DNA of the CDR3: TGTGCCAGCGGGCAGGGTCTCTACGAGCAGTACTTC.

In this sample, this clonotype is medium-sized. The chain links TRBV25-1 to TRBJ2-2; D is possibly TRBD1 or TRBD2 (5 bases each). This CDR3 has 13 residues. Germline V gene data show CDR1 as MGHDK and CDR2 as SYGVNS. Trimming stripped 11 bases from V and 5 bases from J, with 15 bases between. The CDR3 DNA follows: TGTGCCTCTATGGGGGTCGGAACCGGGGAGCTGTTTTTT. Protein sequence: CASMGVGTGELFF.

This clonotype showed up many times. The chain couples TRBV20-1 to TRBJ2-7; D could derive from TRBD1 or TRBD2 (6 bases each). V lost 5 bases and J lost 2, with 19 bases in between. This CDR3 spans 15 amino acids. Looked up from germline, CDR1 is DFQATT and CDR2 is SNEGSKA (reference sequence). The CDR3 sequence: CSAPSREGGPYEQYF. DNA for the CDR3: TGCAGTGCTCCCTCCCGTGAAGGGGGGCCCTACGAGCAGTACTTC.

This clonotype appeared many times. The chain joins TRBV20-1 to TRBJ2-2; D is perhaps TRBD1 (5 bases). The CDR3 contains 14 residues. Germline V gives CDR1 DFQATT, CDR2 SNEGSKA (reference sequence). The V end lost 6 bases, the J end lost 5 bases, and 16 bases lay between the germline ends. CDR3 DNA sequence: TGCAGTGCCAGGCAGGGCGGTTTGACCGGGGAGCTGTTTTTT. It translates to CSARQGGLTGELFF.